These 9 T cell receptor beta chains originate from one sample sequenced in a study of control samples from healthy donors and cancer patients. Only in-frame clones appear in the TCRdb table, and some are missing; sequencing was by immunoSEQ multiplex PCR. This sample carries about 150,000 clones, roughly 93% of them seen once, and the ten largest clones take roughly 5.5%. The specimen sequenced was blood. The receptor source for this set is a man between 18 and 35 years old in good health.

This clone occurred once. The chain carries TRBV9 and TRBJ2-2; D not resolved. The germline CDR1 and CDR2 sequences are SGDLS and YYNGEE. The CDR3 totals 15 residues. V lost 2 bases, J lost 4 bases, and 12 bases lay in between. The CDR3 region has the DNA TGTGCCAGCAGCGTCGGGCGCTCTCCCACCGGGGAGCTGTTTTTT. It yields the protein CASSVGRSPTGELFF. The variable domain in full, completed from reference TRBV9 and TRBJ2-2, reads DSGVTQTPKHLITATGQRVTLRCSPRSGDLSVYWYQQSLDQGLQFLIQYYNGEERAKGNILERFSAQQFPDLHSELNLSSLELGDSALYFCASSVGRSPTGELFFGEGSRLTVL.

This chain joins TRBV6-6 and TRBJ1-2, with a possible D match to TRBD1 (5 bases). Germline CDR1 is MNHNY and CDR2 is SVGAGI (reference sequence). The CDR3 runs to 14 residues. V lost 11 bases to trimming and J lost 1 base, with 17 bases between them. The CDR3 sequence: CAGHRDRSNYGYTF. The CDR3 coding sequence is TGTGCCGGGCACCGGGACCGAAGTAACTATGGCTACACCTTC.

The chain is built from TRBV6-2 or TRBV6-3 and TRBJ2-5; D is undetermined. V lost 2 bases and J 6 bases, leaving 10 bases between the germline ends. Germline V CDR1 and CDR2: MNHEY, SVGEGT. The CDR3 has 13 residues. The CDR3 region is CASSYEARQTQYF. DNA of the CDR3: TGTGCCAGCAGTTACGAAGCCCGACAGACCCAGTACTTC.

This rearrangement joins TRBV2 to TRBJ1-2; D is uncertain. The V gene lost 7 bases and the J gene lost 2 bases, with 17 bases spanning the gap. The CDR3 runs 15 residues. Germline V gives CDR1 SNHLY, CDR2 FYNNEI. The CDR3 is CASISTGLKNYGYTF. The CDR3 DNA reads as TGTGCCAGCATTAGCACGGGCCTCAAGAACTATGGCTACACCTTC.

This chain connects TRBV6-1 to TRBJ2-1, with D perhaps matching TRBD1 or TRBD2 (5 bases each). The germline V and J ends were trimmed by 0 bases and 8 bases, with 14 bases remaining between them. The CDR3 has 15 residues. Germline assignment: CDR1 MNHNS and CDR2 SASEGT. The CDR3 bases are TGTGCCAGCAGTGAAGCGTTGGGGGTCGTCCATGAGCAGTTCTTC. It translates to CASSEALGVVHEQFF.

CDR3 loop: CASRQGASYEQYF. CDR3 nucleotides: TGTGCCAGCAGGCAGGGCGCATCCTACGAGCAGTACTTC. The chain links TRBV12-3 or TRBV12-4 to TRBJ2-7, with D tentatively TRBD1 (5 bases). This CDR3 has 13 residues. V was trimmed by 6 bases and J by 1 base, leaving 10 bases between them.

J is TRBJ2-3 and V is TRBV20-1; D is unclear. Trimming pared 0 bases from V and 7 bases from J, leaving 5 bases between. The CDR3 extends over 11 amino acids. Germline V lookup: CDR1 DFQATT, CDR2 SNEGSKA (reference sequence). The CDR3: CSARDPNTQYF. The CDR3 DNA is TGCAGTGCTAGAGATCCTAATACGCAGTATTTT.

V gene TRBV5-6 combines with J gene TRBJ1-1; TRBD1 matches at 8 bases. J gave up 1 base and V 5 bases, and 7 bases lay outside the gene matches. The CDR3 contains 15 residues. CDR1 is SGHDT and CDR2 is YYEEEE in the germline V gene. This chain's CDR3 is CASRPGQVRNTEAFF. The CDR3 nucleotides are TGTGCCAGCAGGCCGGGACAGGTGAGGAACACTGAAGCTTTCTTT.

The rearrangement joins TRBV10-2 to TRBJ1-6; D is ambiguous. V was trimmed by 7 bases and J by 5 bases, leaving 15 bases between them. Germline CDR1 reads WSHSY; CDR2 reads SAAADI. This CDR3 has 15 amino acids. In nucleotides, the CDR3 is TGCGCCAGCACAGAGGAGCCCTTACATAATTCACCCCTCCACTTT. Translated, it gives CASTEEPLHNSPLHF.